The 16 T cell receptor beta chains in this list originate from one sample, sequenced in a study of graft-versus-host responses after intestinal transplantation. Irradiated, violet-dye-labeled stimulators (around 200,000) were plated alongside around 200,000 CFSE-labeled responders. The repertoire was sequenced with immunoSEQ multiplex PCR; TCRdb's copy has only in-frame clones and lacks some. The sample records about 21,000 clones, roughly 41% being singletons. The input for sequencing was alloreactive CD8+ T cells from a mixed lymphocyte reaction culture, taken before intestinal transplant. The subset is: CFSE-low proliferating T cells sorted from roughly six-day pre-transplant mixed lymphocyte reaction (GvH or HvG direction). Receptors originate from a human patient who received an intestinal transplant.

This clone was observed a handful of times. J is TRBJ2-1 and V is TRBV5-1; 10 bases line up with TRBD2. This CDR3 is built from 15 residues. Germline-derived CDR1 and CDR2 are SGHRS and YFSETQ. V gave up 1 base and J gave up 5 bases; unmatched junction bases: 3. For the CDR3, the DNA is TGCGCCAGCAGCTTGCCTAGCGGGAGCCACAATGAGCAGTTCTTC. Residues: CASSLPSGSHNEQFF.

The rearrangement joins TRBV7-9 to TRBJ2-7, with TRBD2 matching 11 bases. The germline CDR1 and CDR2 sequences are SEHNR and FQNEAQ (reference sequence). The CDR3 contains 15 residues. The ends lost 1 base at V and 2 bases at J; junction bases unmatched: 1. The CDR3 region is CASSLVGLAAYEQYF. In nucleotides, the CDR3 is TGTGCCAGCAGCTTAGTGGGACTAGCGGCCTACGAGCAGTACTTC.

This clone counts as medium-sized. The rearrangement links TRBV10-1 to TRBJ1-2; D not certain. Germline V CDR1 and CDR2: WNHNN, SYGVQD (reference sequence). V lost 0 bases to trimming and J lost 5 bases, with 7 bases between them. CDR3 length equals 13 residues. The CDR3 sequence is CASSESRVYGYTF. In DNA, the CDR3 is TGCGCCAGCAGTGAGTCCCGGGTATATGGCTACACCTTC.

This clone has just one count. The genes are TRBV7-8 and TRBJ2-5, with D possibly TRBD2 on 6 matching bases. The V and J ends lost 6 bases and 5 bases respectively, with 28 bases between them. Germline loops: CDR1 SGHVS, CDR2 FQNEAQ. This CDR3 is built from 18 residues. For the CDR3, the DNA is TGTGCCAGCAGTTTACCCTCGGGGGAGAGGGGTCCCGGGGAGACCCAGTACTTC. Amino acids: CASSLPSGERGPGETQYF.

This sequence joins TRBV28 and TRBJ1-2; D uncertain. Trimming removed 6 bases at V and 3 bases at J, with 2 bases between. This CDR3 has 10 residues. Germline V lookup: CDR1 MDHEN, CDR2 SYDVKM. CDR3 region: CASRDYGYTF. CDR3 sequence (DNA): TGTGCCAGCAGAGACTATGGCTACACCTTC.

The rearrangement uses TRBV5-1 and TRBJ2-3, with TRBD2 identical over 11 bases. The CDR3 length is 17 residues. V gave up 3 bases and J gave up 1 base; unmatched junction bases: 7. The germline V gene has CDR1 SGHRS and CDR2 YFSETQ. The CDR3 region is CASSWGLLAGGTDTQYF. The CDR3 bases are TGCGCCAGCAGCTGGGGGCTACTAGCGGGGGGCACAGATACGCAGTATTTT.

V gene TRBV25-1 combines with J gene TRBJ2-7; D is undetermined. The length of the CDR3 is 12 residues. Trimming stripped 3 bases from V and 3 bases from J, with 6 bases between. Germline CDR1 reads MGHDK; CDR2 reads SYGVNS. CDR3 in amino acids: CASSEGFYEQYF. In DNA, the CDR3 is TGTGCCAGCAGTGAGGGTTTCTACGAGCAGTACTTC.

V gene TRBV6-6 combines with J gene TRBJ2-2; D is possibly TRBD1 (5 bases). V lost 2 bases and J lost 5, with 12 bases in between. The CDR3 contains 15 residues. Germline values: CDR1 MNHNY, CDR2 SVGAGI (reference sequence). The CDR3 loop reads CASSYIETVTGELFF. CDR3 nucleotides: TGTGCCAGCAGTTACATCGAGACAGTTACCGGGGAGCTGTTTTTT.

Sample share makes this clone medium-sized. V is TRBV5-6 and J is TRBJ2-7, with 12 nucleotides matching TRBD2. Looked up from germline, CDR1 is SGHDT and CDR2 is YYEEEE. Unmatched junction bases numbered 3, after V lost 1 base and J lost 4 bases. The CDR3 has 15 residues. CDR3 sequence (DNA): TGTGCCAGCAGCTTGCTAGCGGGAGGGGGGTACGAGCAGTACTTC. Translating gives CASSLLAGGGYEQYF.

This chain connects TRBV7-6 to TRBJ2-7, with 11 bases lining up with TRBD1. The germline V gene has CDR1 SGHVS and CDR2 FNYEAQ. The CDR3 contains 14 residues. V trimming: 5 bases; J trimming: 4 bases; junction bases outside the gene matches: 4. The CDR3: CASSVGQGVYEQYF. DNA of the CDR3: TGTGCCAGCAGCGTGGGACAGGGGGTGTACGAGCAGTACTTC.

The sample holds a few counts of this clone. DNA of the CDR3: TGTGCCACTCGGACTAGCGGGAGATATGAGCAGTTCTTC. Its protein is CATRTSGRYEQFF. The rearrangement joins TRBV2 to TRBJ2-1; TRBD2 agrees at 13 bases. The V and J ends lost 10 bases and 8 bases, in that order; junction bases with no gene match: 5. Germline V gene data show CDR1 as SNHLY and CDR2 as FYNNEI. The CDR3 is 13 amino acids.

The chain uses TRBV28 and TRBJ1-1, with D perhaps matching TRBD1 (5 bases). The V end was cut by 3 bases, the J end by 1 base, with 6 bases between. The CDR3 extends over 13 amino acids. Looked up from germline, CDR1 is MDHEN and CDR2 is SYDVKM. In DNA form, the CDR3 reads TGTGCCAGCAGTTTCGGGACGAACACTGAAGCTTTCTTT. This translates into CASSFGTNTEAFF.

The rearrangement joins TRBV28 to TRBJ2-7; D possibly uses TRBD1 or TRBD2 (5 bases each). The CDR3 is 14 residues long. V gave up 8 bases and J gave up 3 bases, with 17 bases separating them. CDR1 and CDR2 (germline): MDHEN, SYDVKM. CDR3 sequence (DNA): TGTGCCAGCCTGGGGACCCCGGTGGGCTACGAGCAGTACTTC. This sequence encodes CASLGTPVGYEQYF.

The chain links TRBV6-5 to TRBJ1-2; D is uncertain. The germline V and J ends were trimmed by 0 bases and 3 bases, with 14 bases remaining between them. The CDR3 loop spans 16 amino acids. Germline lookup yields CDR1 MNHEY and CDR2 SVGAGI. As DNA, the CDR3 is TGTGCCAGCAGTTACTCGGCGCCTCGAAAGGACTATGGCTACACCTTC. It codes for CASSYSAPRKDYGYTF.

The J gene is TRBJ2-3, the V gene TRBV14; D is perhaps TRBD1 or TRBD2 (6 bases each). This CDR3 has 15 amino acids. Germline values: CDR1 SGHDN, CDR2 FVKESK. The V end lost 4 bases, the J end lost 0 bases, and 11 bases lay between the germline ends. CDR3 sequence reads: CASSRRGVSTDTQYF. CDR3 nucleotides: TGTGCCAGCAGCCGAAGGGGGGTTAGCACAGATACGCAGTATTTT. Full variable domain (rest looked up from reference TRBV14 and TRBJ2-3): EAGVTQFPSHSVIEKGQTVTLRCDPISGHDNLYWYRRVMGKEIKFLLHFVKESKQDESGMPNNRFLAERTGGTYSTLKVQPAELEDSGVYFCASSRRGVSTDTQYFGPGTRLTVL.

The rearrangement joins TRBV7-8 to TRBJ2-7; 7 bases fit TRBD1. V shed 5 bases, J shed 2 bases, and the junction held 3 bases outside the gene matches. The V gene's germline CDR1 is SGHVS and CDR2 FQNEAQ. The CDR3 extends over 13 amino acids. CDR3 sequence reads: CASSPDRAYEQYF. As DNA, the CDR3 is TGTGCCAGCAGCCCTGACAGGGCCTACGAGCAGTACTTC.